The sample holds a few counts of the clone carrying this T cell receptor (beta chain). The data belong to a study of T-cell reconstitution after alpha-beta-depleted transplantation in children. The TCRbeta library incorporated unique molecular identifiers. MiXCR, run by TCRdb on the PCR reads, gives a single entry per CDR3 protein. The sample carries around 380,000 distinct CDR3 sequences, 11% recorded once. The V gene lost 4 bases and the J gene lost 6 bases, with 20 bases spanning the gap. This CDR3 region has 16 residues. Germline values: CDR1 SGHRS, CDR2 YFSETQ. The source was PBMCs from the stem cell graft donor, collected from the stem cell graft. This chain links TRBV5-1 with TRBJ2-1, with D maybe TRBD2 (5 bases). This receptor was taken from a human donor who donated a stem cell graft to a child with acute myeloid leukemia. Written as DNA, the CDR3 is TGCGCCAGCAGCATGCGCCCGGGCAGCGGCGGCAATGAGCAGTTCTTC. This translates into CASSMRPGSGGNEQFF.